The next 15 T cell receptor beta chains were all read from a single sample in a study of blood T cell repertoires in COVID-19. Here immunoSEQ multiplex PCR was the method, and the copy in TCRdb shows in-frame clones only, minus some. The profile shows 70,000 to 95,000 clones, 70% to 90% of them singletons. Sample: peripheral blood. The receptors originated from a woman in her 70s with active or convalescent COVID-19.

The chain carries TRBV27 and TRBJ1-3; D is perhaps TRBD1 (5 bases). CDR3 length: 15 residues. V was pared by 6 bases and J by 4 bases, with 16 bases between. CDR1 and CDR2 (germline): MNHEY, SMNVEV (reference sequence). CDR3 nucleotides: TGTGCCAGCAGGCCAGGGACTGGCCTCGGAAACACCATATATTTT. This encodes CASRPGTGLGNTIYF.

The rearrangement uses TRBV4-2 and TRBJ2-3; 13 bases match TRBD2. J was trimmed by 6 bases and V by 0 bases; bases with no gene match: 3. The CDR3 is 16 amino acids. The germline gives CDR1 LGHNA, CDR2 YNFKEQ. The CDR3, as DNA: TGTGCCAGCAGCCAAGAACTAGCGGGGGGGCTGGATACGCAGTATTTT. Encoded protein: CASSQELAGGLDTQYF.

The chain carries TRBV27 and TRBJ2-6; 7 nucleotides agree with TRBD1. Germline loops: CDR1 MNHEY, CDR2 SMNVEV (reference sequence). There are 19 residues in the CDR3. Trimming took 5 bases from V and 2 from J; bases not matched to a gene: 15. CDR3 loop: CASSLGAGTVSAGANVLTF. CDR3 in DNA: TGTGCCAGCAGTCTCGGAGCCGGGACAGTCTCGGCTGGGGCCAACGTCCTGACTTTC. Full variable domain (missing parts from reference TRBV27 and TRBJ2-6): EAQVTQNPRYLITVTGKKLTVTCSQNMNHEYMSWYRQDPGLGLRQIYYSMNVEVTDKGDVPEGYKVSRKEKRNFPLILESPSPNQTSLYFCASSLGAGTVSAGANVLTFGAGSRLTVL.

The chain is built from TRBV14 and TRBJ2-7, with 7 positions matching TRBD1. Germline V gene lookup returns CDR1 SGHDN and CDR2 FVKESK. The ends lost 0 bases at V and 4 bases at J; junction bases unmatched: 9. CDR3 size: 16 residues. Here the CDR3 DNA reads TGTGCCAGCAGCCAAGATTTTCGCAGGGGGAGTTACGAGCAGTACTTC. It codes for CASSQDFRRGSYEQYF.

The gene calls are TRBV5-5 and TRBJ2-3; possibly TRBD2 for D (5 bases). V was cut by 2 bases and J by 6 bases, with 7 bases left in between. Per germline, CDR1 SGHKS and CDR2 YYEKEE (reference sequence). This CDR3 has 12 residues. CDR3 DNA sequence: TGTGCCAGCAGCTTTTCGGGGGATACGCAGTATTTT. This translates into CASSFSGDTQYF.

This chain uses TRBV6-5 with TRBJ1-1; D not resolved. V lost 7 bases and J 8 bases, leaving 11 bases between the germline ends. This CDR3 contains 11 residues. Germline V gives CDR1 MNHEY, CDR2 SVGAGI. In nucleotides, the CDR3 is TGTGCCAGCACCCGAGGGCAGGAAGCTTTCTTT. This sequence encodes CASTRGQEAFF.

This sequence joins TRBV18 and TRBJ2-5; 11 bases are a match to TRBD1. CDR1 and CDR2 from the germline V gene are KGHSH and LQKENI. The V segment lost 6 bases and the J segment 7 bases; nucleotides outside the gene matches: 7. The CDR3 sequence is 14 residues long. Written as DNA, the CDR3 is TGTGCCAGCTCGGGACAGGGGGGCGACGGGACCCAGTACTTC. This encodes CASSGQGGDGTQYF.

The rearrangement uses TRBV9 and TRBJ1-1; 10 nucleotides agree with TRBD1. Germline-derived CDR1 and CDR2 are SGDLS and YYNGEE. The CDR3 totals 17 residues. Trimming at V came to 4 bases and at J to 0 bases, leaving 9 bases not matched to a gene. The CDR3 nucleotides are TGTGCCAGCAGCCCCTACGGACAGGGGGGTCTGAACACTGAAGCTTTCTTT. This translates into CASSPYGQGGLNTEAFF.

The gene calls are TRBV29-1 and TRBJ2-2; TRBD1 aligns across 9 bases. The CDR3 totals 14 residues. Germline V lookup: CDR1 SQVTM, CDR2 ANQGSEA. Trimming removed 6 bases from V and 5 bases from J; junction bases left unmatched: 7. The CDR3 sequence is CSVGTGSSTGELFF. In DNA form, the CDR3 reads TGCAGCGTCGGGACAGGGAGTTCGACCGGGGAGCTGTTTTTT.

This chain connects TRBV24-1 to TRBJ2-1, with D hard to call. V shed 4 bases and J shed 0 bases, with 9 bases lying between them. Germline CDR1 reads KGHDR; CDR2 reads SFDVKD. This CDR3 region has 15 residues. The CDR3 bases are TGTGCCACCAGTGACCTCATGAGCTCCTACAATGAGCAGTTCTTC. It yields the protein CATSDLMSSYNEQFF.

The J gene is TRBJ2-1, the V gene TRBV5-1; weak D call: TRBD2 (6 bases). In germline, CDR1 is SGHRS, CDR2 YFSETQ. With 6 bases removed from V and 1 base from J, the gap between germline ends came to 14 bases. CDR3 length: 15 amino acids. CDR3 protein: CASTNLAESYNEQFF. CDR3 nucleotides: TGCGCCAGCACCAACTTAGCGGAATCCTACAATGAGCAGTTCTTC.

The chain links TRBV6-5 to TRBJ2-1; the match to TRBD2 covers 9 bases. CDR1 is MNHEY, CDR2 SVGAGI, per germline. CDR3 length: 14 residues. V lost 10 bases, J lost 7 bases, and 11 bases stayed unmatched. The CDR3 sequence: CAIEPRGGVNEQFF. In nucleotides, the CDR3 is TGTGCCATCGAGCCGCGGGGGGGCGTGAATGAGCAGTTCTTC.

This clone occurred once. The chain joins TRBV15 to TRBJ1-1; 7 nucleotides line up with TRBD1. CDR1 and CDR2 (germline): LNHNV, YYDKDF (reference sequence). V shed 0 bases and J 7 bases; nucleotides not matched to a gene: 8. The CDR3 is made up of 15 amino acids. This chain's CDR3 is CATSRDPTGVDEAFF. The CDR3 DNA follows: TGTGCCACCAGCAGAGATCCCACAGGGGTTGATGAAGCTTTCTTT.

The rearrangement links TRBV19 to TRBJ1-5, with 9 bases that match TRBD1. The CDR3 loop spans 15 amino acids. V lost 4 bases and J lost 1; bases outside the gene matches: 2. Germline CDR1 and CDR2: LNHDA and SQIVND (reference sequence). The CDR3 loop is CASSKDRGSNQPQHF. CDR3 sequence (DNA): TGTGCCAGTAGTAAAGACAGGGGGAGCAATCAGCCCCAGCATTTT. The full variable domain, in which reference TRBV19 and TRBJ1-5 provide the parts outside the CDR3, is DGGITQSPKYLFRKEGQNVTLSCEQNLNHDAMYWYRQDPGQGLRLIYYSQIVNDFQKGDIAEGYSVSREKKESFPLTVTSAQKNPTAFYLCASSKDRGSNQPQHFGDGTRLSIL.

The V call is TRBV7-9, the J call TRBJ2-7, with unresolved D. The germline CDR1 and CDR2 sequences are SEHNR and FQNEAQ (reference sequence). Trimming stripped 4 bases from V and 4 bases from J, with 5 bases between. The CDR3 loop spans 11 amino acids. CDR3 coding DNA: TGTGCCAGCAGCTCAACTTACGAGCAGTACTTC. It is translated as CASSSTYEQYF.